A single sample is the source of the 8 T cell receptor beta chains below, sequenced in a study of identical twins. TCRdb ran MiXCR on the 5' RACE reads and lists one entry per CDR3 protein. The profile shows fewer than 450,000 distinct CDR3 sequences, 7% to 9.5% of them singletons. The sample was naive T cells sorted from blood. All receptors come from a woman aged 50 to 60 in good health.

This chain connects TRBV5-5 to TRBJ2-2, with TRBD2 matching over 8 bases. Germline CDR1 reads SGHKS; CDR2 reads YYEKEE (reference sequence). CDR3 length: 16 amino acids. The trim removed 0 bases at V and 4 bases at J, leaving 5 bases unmatched. The CDR3 DNA follows: TGTGCCAGCAGCTTGGTACCAGCGGGAGCCACCGGGGAGCTGTTTTTT. It yields the protein CASSLVPAGATGELFF.

This clonotype was counted a few times. The CDR3 sequence: CASSFRAGAETQYF. The DNA of the CDR3 is TGTGCCAGCAGTTTTCGAGCGGGAGCTGAGACCCAGTACTTC. This chain connects TRBV28 to TRBJ2-5; 8 nucleotides line up with TRBD2. Per germline, CDR1 MDHEN and CDR2 SYDVKM. The CDR3 extends over 14 amino acids. V shed 3 bases, J shed 5 bases, and the junction held 5 bases outside the gene matches.

This clonotype showed up just a few times. The J gene is TRBJ2-6, the V gene TRBV18; D unclear. The V and J ends lost 6 bases and 0 bases respectively, with 9 bases between them. Per germline, CDR1 KGHSH and CDR2 LQKENI. CDR3 length: 15 residues. The CDR3, as DNA: TGTGCCAGCTCCCCCTCAGGCTCTGGGGCCAACGTCCTGACTTTC. The encoded protein is CASSPSGSGANVLTF.

This clonotype was counted only a few times. The V gene is TRBV20-1, the J gene TRBJ2-5, with TRBD2 matching over 9 bases. The CDR3 has 15 amino acids. Trimming at V came to 3 bases and at J to 5 bases, leaving 10 bases not matched to a gene. Per the germline V gene, CDR1 is DFQATT and CDR2 is SNEGSKA (reference sequence). The CDR3, as DNA: TGCAGTGCTAGTTCTGGCGGGAGGGCCGATGAGACCCAGTACTTC. Its translation is CSASSGGRADETQYF.

The chain joins TRBV12-3 or TRBV12-4 to TRBJ1-4; D is possibly TRBD1 (6 bases). CDR3 length: 15 residues. V lost 5 bases to trimming and J lost 8 bases, with 18 bases between them. CDR3: CASSTLGGLGEKLFF. In DNA, the CDR3 is TGTGCCAGCAGTACCCTGGGGGGCTTGGGGGAAAAACTGTTTTTT.

The rearrangement joins TRBV12-3 or TRBV12-4 to TRBJ2-7; D may match TRBD1 or TRBD2 (5 bases each). The CDR3 runs 17 residues. The germline V and J ends were trimmed by 5 bases and 7 bases, with 27 bases remaining between them. CDR3 coding DNA: TGTGCCAGCAGTGGGGTCGAGGCAGTGGGGACGCCGGAGGAGCAGTACTTC. This codes for CASSGVEAVGTPEEQYF.

The chain has TRBV12-3 or TRBV12-4 and TRBJ2-3; either TRBD1 or TRBD2 may supply D (5 bases each). The germline V and J ends were trimmed by 8 bases and 0 bases, with 12 bases remaining between them. The CDR3 spans 14 residues. The DNA of the CDR3 is TGTGCCAGCTCCGGGGCACCTAGCACAGATACGCAGTATTTT. Translating it yields CASSGAPSTDTQYF.

This clonotype was picked up a small number of times. The chain links TRBV12-3 or TRBV12-4 to TRBJ2-1; 13 bases line up with TRBD2. This CDR3 contains 16 residues. V lost 8 bases, J lost 3 bases, and 7 bases stayed unmatched. CDR3 loop: CASGRTSGRGYNEQFF. In nucleotides, the CDR3 is TGTGCCAGCGGACGGACTAGCGGGAGAGGCTACAATGAGCAGTTCTTC.